This T cell receptor beta chain stems from a study of regulatory T cells in long-lasting Graves disease. Study results and limitations: Persistent disease samples used TRBV28, TRBJ1-2 and TRBJ2-5 preferentially. Newly diagnosed patients shared 850 to 1,000 public clonotypes; persistent patients shared approximately 2,700.

Sequencing libraries for TCR beta were prepared with iRepertoire HTBI primers and Arm-PCR of CDR3 regions. TCRdb fed the multiplex PCR reads into MiXCR, producing one record per CDR3 protein. The data hold 650,000 to 700,000 distinct CDR3 sequences, with about 32% observed a single time. There are 16 residues in the CDR3. The J segment lost 2 bases and the V segment lost 6 bases, leaving 10 bases of the junction unmatched. CDR1 and CDR2 (germline): MDHEN, SYDVKM. Documented time point: persistent/refractory GD, antithyroid drugs over 5 years with positive TRAb. Extracted PBMC RNA gave rise to the TCR library. American Thyroid Association guidelines were used to diagnose Graves' disease. This clonotype has only a few counts. What it binds is not known.

This rearrangement joins TRBV28 to TRBJ1-5, with 7 positions matching TRBD1. Specimen: peripheral blood mononuclear cells (PBMCs), collected when the disease was refractory, from a patient treated with antithyroid drugs. The source of this sequence is a female donor with Graves disease. In nucleotides, the CDR3 is TGTGCCAGCAGGACTAGCCACAGGGGCGGCAATCAGCCCCAGCATTTT. This sequence encodes CASRTSHRGGNQPQHF.